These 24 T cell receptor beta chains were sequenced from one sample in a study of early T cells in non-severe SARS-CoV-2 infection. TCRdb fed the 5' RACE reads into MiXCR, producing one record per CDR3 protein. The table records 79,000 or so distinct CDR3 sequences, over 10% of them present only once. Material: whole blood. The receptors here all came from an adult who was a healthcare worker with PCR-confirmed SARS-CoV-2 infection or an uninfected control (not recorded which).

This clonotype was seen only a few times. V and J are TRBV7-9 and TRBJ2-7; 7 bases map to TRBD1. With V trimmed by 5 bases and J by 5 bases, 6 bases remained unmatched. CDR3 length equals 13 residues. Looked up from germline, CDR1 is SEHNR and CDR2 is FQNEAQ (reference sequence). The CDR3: CASSNSGQNEQYF. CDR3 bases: TGTGCCAGCAGCAATTCGGGACAGAACGAGCAGTACTTC.

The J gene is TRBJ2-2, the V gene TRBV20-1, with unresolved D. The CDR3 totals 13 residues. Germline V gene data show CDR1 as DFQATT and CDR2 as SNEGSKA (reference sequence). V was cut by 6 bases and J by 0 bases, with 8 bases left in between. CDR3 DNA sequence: TGCAGTGCGAGTAGATCGAACACCGGGGAGCTGTTTTTT. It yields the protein CSASRSNTGELFF.

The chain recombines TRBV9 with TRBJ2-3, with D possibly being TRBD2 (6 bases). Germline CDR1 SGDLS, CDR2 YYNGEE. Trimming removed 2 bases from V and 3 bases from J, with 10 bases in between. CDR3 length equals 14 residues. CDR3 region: CASSVASATDTQYF. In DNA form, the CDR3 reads TGTGCCAGCAGCGTGGCTAGCGCAACAGATACGCAGTATTTT. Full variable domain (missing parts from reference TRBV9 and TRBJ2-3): DSGVTQTPKHLITATGQRVTLRCSPRSGDLSVYWYQQSLDQGLQFLIQYYNGEERAKGNILERFSAQQFPDLHSELNLSSLELGDSALYFCASSVASATDTQYFGPGTRLTVL.

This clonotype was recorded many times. CDR3 in DNA: TGCAGTGTTTTCGGGCCTAGATCGTACAATGAGCAGTTCTTC. As protein: CSVFGPRSYNEQFF. The chain joins TRBV20-1 to TRBJ2-1; D is ambiguous. There are 14 residues in the CDR3. Germline loops: CDR1 DFQATT, CDR2 SNEGSKA (reference sequence). V shed 7 bases and J shed 4 bases, with 17 bases lying between them.

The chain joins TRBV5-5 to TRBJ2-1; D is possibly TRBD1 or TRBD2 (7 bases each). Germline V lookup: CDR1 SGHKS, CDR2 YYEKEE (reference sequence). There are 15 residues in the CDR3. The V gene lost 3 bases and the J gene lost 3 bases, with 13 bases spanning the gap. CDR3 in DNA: TGTGCCAGCAGCTCCAGGGGGGGAATCTACAATGAGCAGTTCTTC. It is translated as CASSSRGGIYNEQFF.

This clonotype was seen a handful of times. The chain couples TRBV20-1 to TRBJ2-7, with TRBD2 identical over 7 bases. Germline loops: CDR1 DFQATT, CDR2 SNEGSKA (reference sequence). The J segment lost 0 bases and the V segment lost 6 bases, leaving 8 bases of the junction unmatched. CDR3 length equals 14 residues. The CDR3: CSAPIGTTSYEQYF. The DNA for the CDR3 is TGCAGTGCCCCAATCGGGACTACCTCCTACGAGCAGTACTTC.

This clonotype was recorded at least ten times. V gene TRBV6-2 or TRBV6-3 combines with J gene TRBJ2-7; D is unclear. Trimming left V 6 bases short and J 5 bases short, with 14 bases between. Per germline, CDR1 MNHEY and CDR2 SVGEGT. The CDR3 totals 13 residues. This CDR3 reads CASSPAGVHEQYF. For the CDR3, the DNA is TGTGCCAGCAGCCCCGCTGGAGTTCACGAGCAGTACTTC.

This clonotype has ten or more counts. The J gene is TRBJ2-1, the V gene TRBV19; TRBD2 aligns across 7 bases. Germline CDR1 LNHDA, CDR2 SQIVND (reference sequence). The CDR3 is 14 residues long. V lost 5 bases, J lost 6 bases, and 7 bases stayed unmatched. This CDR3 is CASSPSGIFNEQFF. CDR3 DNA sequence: TGTGCCAGTAGTCCAAGCGGGATTTTCAATGAGCAGTTCTTC.

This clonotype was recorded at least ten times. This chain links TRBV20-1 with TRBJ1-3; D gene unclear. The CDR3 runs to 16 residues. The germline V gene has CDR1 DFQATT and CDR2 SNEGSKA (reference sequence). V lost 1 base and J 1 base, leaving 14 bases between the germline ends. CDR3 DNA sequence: TGCAGTGCTAGAGGGACGCTTGCACCATCTGGAAACACCATATATTTT. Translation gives CSARGTLAPSGNTIYF.

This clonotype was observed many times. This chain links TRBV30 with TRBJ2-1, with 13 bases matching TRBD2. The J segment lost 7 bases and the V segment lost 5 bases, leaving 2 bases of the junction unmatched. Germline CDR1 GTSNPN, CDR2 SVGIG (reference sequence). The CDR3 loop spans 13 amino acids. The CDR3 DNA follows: TGTGCCTGGGTACTAGCGGGAGGGAATGAGCAGTTCTTC. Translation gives CAWVLAGGNEQFF.

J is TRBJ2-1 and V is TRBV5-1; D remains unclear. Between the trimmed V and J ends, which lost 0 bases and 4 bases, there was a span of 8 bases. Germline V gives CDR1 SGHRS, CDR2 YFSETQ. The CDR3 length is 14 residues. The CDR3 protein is CASSLVAAYNEQFF. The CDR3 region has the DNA TGCGCCAGCAGCTTGGTGGCAGCTTACAATGAGCAGTTCTTC.

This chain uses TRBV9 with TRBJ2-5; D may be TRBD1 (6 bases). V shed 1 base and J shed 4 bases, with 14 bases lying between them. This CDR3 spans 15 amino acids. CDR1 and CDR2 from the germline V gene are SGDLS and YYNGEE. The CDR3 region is CASSVQTGLGETQYF. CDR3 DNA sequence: TGTGCCAGCAGCGTACAAACAGGGTTAGGAGAGACCCAGTACTTC.

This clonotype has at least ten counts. The CDR3 spells CASSFLGLAGEETQYF. The CDR3 DNA follows: TGCGCCAGCAGCTTCCTAGGACTAGCGGGGGAAGAGACCCAGTACTTC. V and J are TRBV5-1 and TRBJ2-5, with 13 bases matching TRBD2. The V segment lost 2 bases and the J segment 3 bases; nucleotides outside the gene matches: 4. This CDR3 is 16 amino acids long. From germline, CDR1 is SGHRS and CDR2 YFSETQ.

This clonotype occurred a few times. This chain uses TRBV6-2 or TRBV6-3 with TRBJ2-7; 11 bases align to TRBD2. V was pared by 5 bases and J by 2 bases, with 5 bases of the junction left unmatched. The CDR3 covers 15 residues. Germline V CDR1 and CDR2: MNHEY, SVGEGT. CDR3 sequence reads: CASSPGTSGTYEQYF. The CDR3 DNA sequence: TGTGCCAGCAGTCCCGGGACTAGCGGTACCTACGAGCAGTACTTC.

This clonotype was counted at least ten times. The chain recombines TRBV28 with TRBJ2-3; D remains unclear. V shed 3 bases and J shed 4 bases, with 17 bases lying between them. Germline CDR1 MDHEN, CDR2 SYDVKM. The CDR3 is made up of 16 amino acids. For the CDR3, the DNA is TGTGCCAGCAGTTTTCTTTTGTGGGTAGATTCAGATACGCAGTATTTT. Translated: CASSFLLWVDSDTQYF. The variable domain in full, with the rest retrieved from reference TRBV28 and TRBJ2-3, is DVKVTQSSRYLVKRTGEKVFLECVQDMDHENMFWYRQDPGLGLRLIYFSYDVKMKEKGDIPEGYSVSREKKERFSLILESASTNQTSMYLCASSFLLWVDSDTQYFGPGTRLTVL.

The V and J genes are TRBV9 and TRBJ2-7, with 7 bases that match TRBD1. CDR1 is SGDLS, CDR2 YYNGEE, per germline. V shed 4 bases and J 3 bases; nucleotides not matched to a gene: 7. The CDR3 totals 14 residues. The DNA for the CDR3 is TGTGCCAGCAGCATTCGGGACAGCTTCTACGAGCAGTACTTC. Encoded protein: CASSIRDSFYEQYF.

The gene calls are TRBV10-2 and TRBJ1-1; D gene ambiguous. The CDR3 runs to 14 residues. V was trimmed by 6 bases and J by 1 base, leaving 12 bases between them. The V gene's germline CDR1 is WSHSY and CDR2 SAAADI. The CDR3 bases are TGCGCCAGCAGGTGGGAGTCGAGGAACACTGAAGCTTTCTTT. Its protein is CASRWESRNTEAFF.

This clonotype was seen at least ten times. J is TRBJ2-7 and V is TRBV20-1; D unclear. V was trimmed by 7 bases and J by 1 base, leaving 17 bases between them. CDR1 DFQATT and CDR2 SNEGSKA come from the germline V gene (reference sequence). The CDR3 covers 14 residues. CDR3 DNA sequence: TGCAGTGTTGTGGGCAGCGAAATATCCTACGAGCAGTACTTC. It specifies CSVVGSEISYEQYF.

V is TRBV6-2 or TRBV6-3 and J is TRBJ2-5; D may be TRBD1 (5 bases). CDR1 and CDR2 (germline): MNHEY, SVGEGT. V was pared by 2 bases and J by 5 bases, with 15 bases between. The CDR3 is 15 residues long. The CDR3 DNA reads TGTGCCAGCAGTTACGGTGGGGCGCAGTATGAGACCCAGTACTTC. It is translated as CASSYGGAQYETQYF.

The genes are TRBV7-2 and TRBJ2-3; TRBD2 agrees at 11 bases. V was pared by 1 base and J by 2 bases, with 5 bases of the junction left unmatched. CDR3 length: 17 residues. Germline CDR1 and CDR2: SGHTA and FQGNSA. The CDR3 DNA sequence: TGTGCCAGCAGCTTAGGGGGACTAGCGGCCTACACAGATACGCAGTATTTT. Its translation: CASSLGGLAAYTDTQYF.

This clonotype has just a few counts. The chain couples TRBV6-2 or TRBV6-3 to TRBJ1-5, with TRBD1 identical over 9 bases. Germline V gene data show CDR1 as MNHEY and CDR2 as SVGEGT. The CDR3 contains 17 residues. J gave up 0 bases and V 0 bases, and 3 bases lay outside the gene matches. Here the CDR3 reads CASSYSTGGYSNQPQHF. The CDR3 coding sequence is TGTGCCAGCAGTTACTCGACAGGGGGGTATAGCAATCAGCCCCAGCATTTT.

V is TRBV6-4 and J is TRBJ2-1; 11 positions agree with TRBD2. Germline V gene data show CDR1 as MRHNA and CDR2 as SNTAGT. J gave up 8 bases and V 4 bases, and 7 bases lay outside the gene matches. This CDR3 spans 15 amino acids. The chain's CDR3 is CASSVSSGGSDEQFF. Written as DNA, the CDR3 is TGTGCCAGCAGTGTTTCTAGCGGGGGGTCTGATGAGCAGTTCTTC.

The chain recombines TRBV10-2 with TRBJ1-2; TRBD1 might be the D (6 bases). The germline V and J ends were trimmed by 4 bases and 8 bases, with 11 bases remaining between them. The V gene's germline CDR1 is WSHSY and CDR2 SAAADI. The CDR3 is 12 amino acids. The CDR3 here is CASSADRLGYTF. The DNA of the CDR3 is TGCGCCAGCAGTGCTGACAGGTTGGGCTACACCTTC.

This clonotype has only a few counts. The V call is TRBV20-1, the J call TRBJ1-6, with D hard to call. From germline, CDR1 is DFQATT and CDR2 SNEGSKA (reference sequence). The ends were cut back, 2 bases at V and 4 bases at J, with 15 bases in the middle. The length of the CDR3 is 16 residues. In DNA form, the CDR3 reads TGCAGTGCTAGACCCAGCGGAGCGGATTATAATTCACCCCTCCACTTT. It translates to CSARPSGADYNSPLHF.